The rows below give T cell receptor beta chains drawn from one sample of a study of preoperative IRX-2 immunotherapy in early breast cancer. Data came from immunoSEQ multiplex PCR; TCRdb stores just in-frame clones and leaves some out. This table holds 25,000 to 35,000 clones, about four fifths found once. The sample was collected from a patient treated with IRX-2 immunotherapy. The source of these receptors is a human donor with breast cancer. Both conserved end residues are trimmed from each CDR3. D genes are given only for firm matches. Expanded clones get a size class; other rows say once, few or many, or leave the size out.

d_call,clone_size,v_call,cdr3_aa
-,-,TRBV11-3,ASSQAGWDYGYT
TRBD1,-,TRBV19,ASTPTGFGTEAF
-,-,TRBV6-8,ASSYGQGSNQPQH
-,-,TRBV18,ASSLVVQETQY
-,-,TRBV6-8,ASSYSMASYEQY
-,-,TRBV6-8,ASSPLWNQEAF
TRBD2,-,TRBV11-3,ASSRLGGGPEEQY
-,-,TRBV5-1,ASRVSLDSYEQY
TRBD1,-,TRBV6-7,ASSIGTVQY
TRBD2,-,TRBV15,ATSRDRLAGTDTQY
-,-,TRBV5-1,ASSLEANYETQY
-,-,TRBV19,ASQRRGDPQY
TRBD1,-,TRBV5-1,ASSGQGWADTQY
TRBD1,few,TRBV6-8,ASSKYIQGSSGNTIY
-,once,TRBV18,ASSLMTAYEQY
-,-,TRBV11-3,ASSLPRDGTEAF
-,-,TRBV6-8,ASTQLGPTWPQH
TRBD2,few,TRBV6-8,ASRPGLAGGPGDEQY
-,-,TRBV10-1,ASRVVSFNQPQH
-,-,TRBV29-1,SVLSGNQPQH
-,-,TRBV11-3,ASSLVRHSGNTIY
-,few,TRBV11-3,ASSLYRGVGTGELF
TRBD1,-,TRBV5-1,ASSGPGTGERNGYT
TRBD1,few,TRBV15,ATSRVTGGYEQY
TRBD1,-,TRBV6-8,ASSPQGGLYEQY
-,few,TRBV11-3,ASSLGGRSYNSPLH
-,-,TRBV5-1,ASSLVGPSYNEQF
-,-,TRBV22-1,ASLPGQGTYEQY
TRBD2,once,TRBV11-3,ASSKLAGGPGEQF
TRBD1,few,TRBV30,AWKISPDRVGSNVLT
-,-,TRBV19,ASKDRSYGYT
TRBD2,-,TRBV6-8,ASRNLAGRTYEQY
-,-,TRBV18,ASSPTQPYHYGYT